Detailed here is one TCR beta chain. One entry per CDR3 protein, called by TCRdb with MiXCR from the PCR reads. The repertoire includes 9,500 to 13,000 distinct CDR3 sequences, 50% to 60% of them detected once, and roughly a quarter sits in the top ten. This sample was taken from a study of tumor-infiltrating lymphocytes in oesophageal squamous cell carcinoma. From germline, CDR1 is MDHEN and CDR2 SYDVKM. The CDR3 loop spans 16 amino acids. This TCR derives from a male donor with esophageal squamous cell carcinoma. Sequencing used esophageal tumor tissue. The chain recombines TRBV28 with TRBJ2-5, with 10 nucleotides matching TRBD1. The last part of the DNA fits TRBJ2-7 better; the J call may be wrong. This CDR3 reads CASSPLGGTGVLEQYF. As DNA, the CDR3 is TGTGCCAGCAGTCCTCTTGGCGGGACAGGGGTCCTCGAGCAGTACTTC.